These T cell receptor beta chains were read from a single sample in a study of CD8+ T cells in alopecia areata. The table came from immunoSEQ multiplex PCR; TCRdb's copy has only in-frame clones and leaves some out. The table shows about 110,000 clones, with approximately 59% occurring only once. Sequencing input: CD8+ T cells sorted from blood. The receptors come from a human donor in good health. Both conserved end residues are part of each CDR3. The order of the fields is V gene, clone size, D gene, J gene, CDR3 protein, CDR3 DNA. D genes are given only for firm matches. The size entry is marked missing in some rows and otherwise reads once, few, many or a size class.

v_gene: TRBV5-1; abundance: -; d_gene: -; j_gene: TRBJ2-7; CDR3aa: CASSFTGSYEQYF; CDR3nt: TGCGCCAGCAGCTTTACAGGGTCCTACGAGCAGTACTTC
v_gene: TRBV23-1; abundance: few; d_gene: -; j_gene: TRBJ1-3; CDR3aa: CASSQSGVSSGNTIYF; CDR3nt: TGCGCCAGCAGTCAATCGGGGGTTTCCTCTGGAAACACCATATATTTT
v_gene: TRBV7-6; abundance: few; d_gene: TRBD2; j_gene: TRBJ2-3; CDR3aa: CASSLAPSYSGGTDTQYF; CDR3nt: TGTGCCAGCAGCTTAGCCCCTTCCTATAGCGGGGGCACAGATACGCAGTATTTT
v_gene: TRBV29-1; abundance: -; d_gene: TRBD2; j_gene: TRBJ2-2; CDR3aa: CSVVPVGRETGELFF; CDR3nt: TGCAGCGTTGTGCCGGTTGGGAGGGAGACCGGGGAGCTGTTTTTT
v_gene: TRBV29-1; abundance: few; d_gene: TRBD2; j_gene: TRBJ2-1; CDR3aa: CSVGRLAGADYNEQFF; CDR3nt: TGCAGCGTTGGCAGACTAGCGGGGGCCGACTACAATGAGCAGTTCTTC
v_gene: TRBV4-1; abundance: -; d_gene: -; j_gene: TRBJ2-5; CDR3aa: CASSQWGVETQYF; CDR3nt: TGCGCCAGCAGCCAGTGGGGGGTAGAGACCCAGTACTTC
v_gene: TRBV6-4; abundance: -; d_gene: -; j_gene: TRBJ1-5; CDR3aa: CASPGAQHF; CDR3nt: TGTGCCAGCCCGGGGGCCCAGCATTTT
v_gene: TRBV6-5; abundance: -; d_gene: TRBD2; j_gene: TRBJ2-2; CDR3aa: CASKKLAGGPTELFF; CDR3nt: TGTGCCAGCAAGAAACTAGCGGGGGGACCGACGGAGCTGTTTTTT
v_gene: TRBV4-1; abundance: -; d_gene: TRBD1; j_gene: TRBJ2-4; CDR3aa: CASSQDWFVSVRDSQYF; CDR3nt: TGCGCCAGCAGCCAAGATTGGTTCGTGTCGGTCCGGGACAGTCAGTACTTC
v_gene: TRBV30; abundance: few; d_gene: -; j_gene: TRBJ2-1; CDR3aa: CAWSGNEGPTYNEQFF; CDR3nt: TGTGCCTGGAGTGGTAATGAGGGGCCTACCTACAATGAGCAGTTCTTC
v_gene: TRBV2; abundance: few; d_gene: TRBD1; j_gene: TRBJ1-2; CDR3aa: CASSAGQGFEYGYTF; CDR3nt: TGTGCCAGCAGTGCGGGACAGGGGTTTGAGTATGGCTACACCTTC
v_gene: TRBV10-2; abundance: -; d_gene: TRBD1; j_gene: TRBJ2-7; CDR3aa: CASSDWDRAHEQYF; CDR3nt: TGCGCCAGCAGTGACTGGGACAGGGCCCACGAGCAGTACTTC
v_gene: TRBV7-9; abundance: -; d_gene: -; j_gene: TRBJ1-1; CDR3aa: CASSLEGAEAFF; CDR3nt: TGTGCCAGCAGCTTAGAAGGCGCTGAAGCTTTCTTT
v_gene: TRBV4-1; abundance: -; d_gene: TRBD2; j_gene: TRBJ2-1; CDR3aa: CASSQGLAGGSYNEQFF; CDR3nt: TGCGCCAGCAGCCAGGGACTAGCGGGGGGGTCCTACAATGAGCAGTTCTTC
v_gene: TRBV7-9; abundance: -; d_gene: -; j_gene: TRBJ2-1; CDR3aa: CASSQDRNEQFF; CDR3nt: TGTGCCAGCAGCCAAGACAGGAATGAGCAGTTCTTC
v_gene: TRBV5-4; abundance: -; d_gene: -; j_gene: TRBJ2-3; CDR3aa: CASSLTGINTDTQYF; CDR3nt: TGTGCCAGCAGCTTAACCGGTATAAACACAGATACGCAGTATTTT
v_gene: TRBV7-6; abundance: -; d_gene: TRBD2; j_gene: TRBJ2-5; CDR3aa: CASSLVSSGGPQETQYF; CDR3nt: TGTGCCAGCAGCTTAGTTTCCAGCGGGGGGCCCCAAGAGACCCAGTACTTC
v_gene: TRBV7-3; abundance: -; d_gene: TRBD2; j_gene: TRBJ2-3; CDR3aa: CASSAGGTDTQYF; CDR3nt: TGTGCCAGCAGCGCGGGGGGCACAGATACGCAGTATTTT
v_gene: TRBV5-4; abundance: once; d_gene: -; j_gene: TRBJ2-3; CDR3aa: CASSQDPGAGAYTDTQYF; CDR3nt: TGCGCCAGCAGCCAAGACCCCGGGGCGGGGGCATACACAGATACGCAGTATTTT
v_gene: TRBV30; abundance: -; d_gene: -; j_gene: TRBJ1-1; CDR3aa: CAWSGGYAEAFF; CDR3nt: TGTGCCTGGAGTGGAGGGTACGCTGAAGCTTTCTTT